This entry features one TCR beta chain sequence. The identical CDR3 is also encoded by other nucleotide sequences in the sample. This entry belongs to a study of shared clonotypes between healthy human individuals. Germline CDR1 reads MDHEN; CDR2 reads SYDVKM. Between the trimmed V and J ends, which lost 3 bases and 0 bases, there was a span of 6 bases. The CDR3 contains 14 residues. Among the unsorted PBMC samples, replicate PCRs used roughly 300 ng DNA, 30,000 to 35,000 T cell genomes. Method: immunoSEQ multiplex PCR; TCRdb's copy keeps in-frame clones and lacks some. Among roughly 500,000 clones listed, 70% to 80% were seen once.

This sequence joins TRBV28 and TRBJ2-1; D possibly matches TRBD1 or TRBD2 (5 bases each). This clonotype was obtained from a woman aged 40 to 50 in good health. Some clones in this sample may be carry-over from other donors' samples. What was sequenced was PBMCs. DNA of the CDR3: TGTGCCAGCAGTTTGAGGGGCTCCTACAATGAGCAGTTCTTC. Its translation: CASSLRGSYNEQFF. The full variable domain, with the rest looked up from reference TRBV28 and TRBJ2-1, is DVKVTQSSRYLVKRTGEKVFLECVQDMDHENMFWYRQDPGLGLRLIYFSYDVKMKEKGDIPEGYSVSREKKERFSLILESASTNQTSMYLCASSLRGSYNEQFFGPGTRLTVL.